One sample yielded the 31 T cell receptor beta chains listed below, sequenced in a study of T cell responses to AZD1222 COVID-19 vaccine. Assay used: immunoSEQ multiplex PCR; TCRdb lists only in-frame clones, some missing. Of about 160,000 clones in the sample, around nine tenths were seen once. The material sequenced was peripheral blood, taken 28 days after the second AZD1222 dose. The receptors shown here come from an adult who received the AZD1222 COVID-19 vaccine.

A few counts support this clone. The chain combines TRBV4-2 with TRBJ2-3, with 8 bases identical to TRBD2. V lost 4 bases, J lost 14 bases, and 5 bases stayed unmatched. This CDR3 is 11 amino acids long. Germline V gives CDR1 LGHNA, CDR2 YNFKEQ. The CDR3: CASSPGLALYF. CDR3 DNA: TGTGCCAGCAGCCCAGGACTAGCCCTGTATTTT.

The chain couples TRBV5-1 to TRBJ2-7; 11 bases align to TRBD1. The CDR3 has 14 residues. CDR1 is SGHRS and CDR2 is YFSETQ in the germline V gene. After removal of 0 bases from V and 6 bases from J, the junction contained 2 bases not matched to a gene. The CDR3 DNA sequence: TGCGCCAGCAGCTTGGGGACAGGGGGCGGCGAGCAGTACTTC. Protein product: CASSLGTGGGEQYF.

This clone was recorded once. V and J are TRBV9 and TRBJ2-1; D is perhaps TRBD2 (7 bases). Trimming cost V 2 bases and J 6 bases, with 18 bases left between them. Germline CDR1 and CDR2: SGDLS and YYNGEE. CDR3 size: 16 residues. CDR3 sequence reads: CASSVSRGAFTNEQFF. The CDR3 coding sequence is TGTGCCAGCAGCGTTTCACGGGGGGCCTTCACCAATGAGCAGTTCTTC.

The genes are TRBV30 and TRBJ1-1; no clear D. This CDR3 has 12 residues. CDR1 GTSNPN and CDR2 SVGIG come from the germline V gene (reference sequence). The V and J ends lost 4 bases and 1 base respectively, with 7 bases between them. The CDR3 region is CAWTERNTEAFF. DNA of the CDR3: TGTGCCTGGACAGAAAGGAACACTGAAGCTTTCTTT.

J is TRBJ1-1 and V is TRBV3-1 (or the pseudogene TRBV3-2); D gene unclear. Trimming removed 4 bases from V and 1 base from J, with 7 bases in between. CDR3 size: 13 residues. Looked up from germline, CDR1 is LGHDT and CDR2 is YNNKEL (reference sequence). The CDR3, as DNA: TGTGCCAGCAGCCTACCCCAGAACACTGAAGCTTTCTTT. Protein product: CASSLPQNTEAFF.

The chain combines TRBV12-3 or TRBV12-4 with TRBJ1-2; D might be TRBD1 (5 bases). The CDR3 extends over 13 amino acids. V lost 1 base and J 4 bases, leaving 7 bases between the germline ends. This chain's CDR3 is CASSLGDFYGYTF. In DNA, the CDR3 is TGTGCCAGCAGTTTAGGGGACTTCTATGGCTACACCTTC.

The genes are TRBV6-1 and TRBJ2-3, with TRBD2 as a possible D gene (6 bases). Germline V gene data show CDR1 as MNHNS and CDR2 as SASEGT. The CDR3 extends over 17 amino acids. V was trimmed by 0 bases and J by 3 bases, leaving 16 bases between them. The CDR3 nucleotides read TGTGCCAGCAGTGAAGCGTCGGCAGGGAGGTCGACAGATACGCAGTATTTT. Residues: CASSEASAGRSTDTQYF.

The chain uses TRBV5-6 and TRBJ1-5, with unresolved D. This CDR3 comprises 15 residues. V was shortened by 3 bases and J by 0 bases, with 10 bases between the two germline ends. CDR1 SGHDT and CDR2 YYEEEE come from the germline V gene. The DNA of the CDR3 is TGTGCCAGCAGCTGGGGTCTTTATAGCAATCAGCCCCAGCATTTT. It encodes CASSWGLYSNQPQHF.

This chain joins TRBV21-1 and TRBJ2-7; TRBD2, the D gene given by the table, was not confirmed from the DNA. TRBV21-1 is labeled a pseudogene. The CDR3 totals 14 residues. This chain's CDR3 is CASSTGGETYEQYF. DNA of the CDR3: TGTGCCAGCAGCACGGGGGGGGAGACCTACGAGCAGTACTTC.

The chain links TRBV10-1 to TRBJ2-1, with TRBD2 matching 12 bases. This CDR3 contains 15 residues. The germline V gene encodes CDR1 WNHNN and CDR2 SYGVQD (reference sequence). Trimming took 6 bases from V and 7 from J; bases not matched to a gene: 7. The CDR3, as DNA: TGCGCCAGCAGCGCCGGACTAGCGGGGCAGAATGAGCAGTTCTTC. Its translation is CASSAGLAGQNEQFF.

The V call is TRBV3-1 (or the pseudogene TRBV3-2), the J call TRBJ1-2; 9 bases are shared with TRBD1. From germline, CDR1 is LGHDT and CDR2 YNNKEL (reference sequence). CDR3 length equals 15 residues. With V trimmed by 3 bases and J by 8 bases, 10 bases remained unmatched. Here the CDR3 reads CASSHTGTGPGGYTF. CDR3 in DNA: TGTGCCAGCAGCCATACCGGGACAGGGCCGGGGGGCTACACCTTC.

This chain uses TRBV6-5 with TRBJ1-2, with D tentatively TRBD1 (5 bases). Germline CDR1 is MNHEY and CDR2 is SVGAGI. Trimming took 6 bases from V and 7 from J, leaving 12 bases between them. The CDR3 is 12 residues long. The CDR3 protein is CASSRTNSGYTF. In DNA, the CDR3 is TGTGCCAGCAGCCGGACAAACAGTGGCTACACCTTC.

The J gene is TRBJ1-1, the V gene TRBV18, with a weak D call TRBD1 (6 bases). V gave up 0 bases and J gave up 2 bases, with 13 bases separating them. The CDR3 spans 16 residues. Germline values: CDR1 KGHSH, CDR2 LQKENI. The CDR3 nucleotides are TGTGCCAGCTCACCACCCCTACAGGGCCCTAACACTGAAGCTTTCTTT. This translates into CASSPPLQGPNTEAFF.

V gene TRBV12-3 or TRBV12-4 combines with J gene TRBJ1-1; no reliable D call. The CDR3 totals 13 residues. The V and J ends lost 8 bases and 0 bases respectively, with 10 bases between them. Written as DNA, the CDR3 is TGTGCCAGCCAGCTCCCGATGAACACTGAAGCTTTCTTT. Translated: CASQLPMNTEAFF.

V usage is TRBV11-2 and J usage is TRBJ1-3; a weak D match, TRBD1 (6 bases). Germline V gives CDR1 SGHAT, CDR2 FQNNGV. V was trimmed by 1 base and J by 4 bases, leaving 11 bases between them. The CDR3 loop spans 15 amino acids. Written as DNA, the CDR3 is TGTGCCAGCAGCTTAGTTAGGGGGAAAGGAAACACCATATATTTT. The encoded protein is CASSLVRGKGNTIYF.

V and J are TRBV5-6 and TRBJ2-5; TRBD2 aligns across 7 bases. V trimming: 0 bases; J trimming: 0 bases; junction bases outside the gene matches: 8. Germline V CDR1 and CDR2: SGHDT, YYEEEE. The CDR3 has 17 amino acids. The CDR3 loop is CASSLVGSGHYQETQYF. The CDR3 region has the DNA TGTGCCAGCAGCTTGGTGGGTAGCGGGCACTACCAAGAGACCCAGTACTTC.

The chain combines TRBV27 with TRBJ1-2; TRBD1 matches 7 bases. This CDR3 has 14 residues. V lost 1 base, J lost 6 bases, and 5 bases stayed unmatched. CDR1 is MNHEY and CDR2 is SMNVEV in the germline V gene (reference sequence). The CDR3: CASSLWGTEHGYTF. CDR3 nucleotide sequence: TGTGCCAGCAGTTTATGGGGGACAGAGCATGGCTACACCTTC.

V is TRBV3-1 (or the pseudogene TRBV3-2) and J is TRBJ1-1, with D unclear. The V and J ends lost 3 bases and 1 base respectively, with 12 bases between them. Germline CDR1 LGHDT, CDR2 YNNKEL (reference sequence). CDR3 length: 15 amino acids. In DNA form, the CDR3 reads TGTGCCAGCAGCCATCCAATGACCGGGAACACTGAAGCTTTCTTT. The encoded protein is CASSHPMTGNTEAFF.

V and J are TRBV7-9 and TRBJ1-2; D is undetermined. Germline V gives CDR1 SEHNR, CDR2 FQNEAQ (reference sequence). Between the trimmed V and J ends, which lost 2 bases and 8 bases, there was a span of 6 bases. The CDR3 spans 11 residues. The CDR3 is CASSLMGGYTF. CDR3 in DNA: TGTGCCAGCAGCTTAATGGGCGGCTACACCTTC.

CDR3 sequence (DNA): TGTGCCAGCAGCCAATCCAGGTGGACCTATGGCTACACCTTC. Translating it yields CASSQSRWTYGYTF. The gene calls are TRBV3-1 (or the pseudogene TRBV3-2) and TRBJ1-2; D is unresolved. Germline V gene data show CDR1 as LGHDT and CDR2 as YNNKEL (reference sequence). The CDR3 extends over 14 amino acids. V gave up 2 bases and J gave up 4 bases, with 11 bases separating them.

This sequence joins TRBV6-5 and TRBJ2-7, with unresolved D. CDR1 is MNHEY, CDR2 SVGAGI, per germline. V shed 0 bases and J shed 2 bases, with 11 bases lying between them. The length of the CDR3 is 15 residues. This chain's CDR3 is CASSYSFTAPYEQYF. The CDR3 coding sequence is TGTGCCAGCAGTTACTCGTTCACCGCTCCCTACGAGCAGTACTTC.

This chain links TRBV5-1 with TRBJ2-6; D assignment may be TRBD1 or TRBD2 (6 bases each). The V end was cut by 7 bases, the J end by 0 bases, with 11 bases between. Germline assignment: CDR1 SGHRS and CDR2 YFSETQ. There are 15 residues in the CDR3. The CDR3 here is CASLQGGSGANVLTF. The CDR3 DNA follows: TGCGCCAGCCTACAGGGAGGCTCTGGGGCCAACGTCCTGACTTTC.

The rearrangement uses TRBV11-2 and TRBJ1-2, with D perhaps TRBD1 (5 bases). The ends were cut back, 5 bases at V and 4 bases at J, with 17 bases in the middle. The germline gives CDR1 SGHAT, CDR2 FQNNGV. The CDR3 contains 15 residues. The CDR3 here is CASSLGTAAAYGYTF. CDR3 coding DNA: TGTGCCAGCAGCCTAGGGACCGCTGCCGCCTATGGCTACACCTTC.

CDR3 DNA sequence: TGTGCCAGCAGCCAGGACCTGGGAGGGGCTTTCTTT. It specifies CASSQDLGGAFF. The chain has TRBV3-1 (or the pseudogene TRBV3-2) and TRBJ1-1; unclear D gene. The germline V gene encodes CDR1 LGHDT and CDR2 YNNKEL (reference sequence). Trimming removed 3 bases from V and 11 bases from J, with 13 bases in between. This CDR3 spans 12 amino acids.

This clone appeared a single time. This chain joins TRBV5-1 and TRBJ1-2; D remains ambiguous. Trimming took 0 bases from V and 1 from J, leaving 13 bases between them. Germline V gene data show CDR1 as SGHRS and CDR2 as YFSETQ. This CDR3 is built from 16 residues. The CDR3 region has the DNA TGCGCCAGCAGCTTGGCCGCCGTTGGGGTTAACTATGGCTACACCTTC. This encodes CASSLAAVGVNYGYTF.

The rearrangement uses TRBV10-3 and TRBJ1-2; 10 nucleotides match TRBD1. From germline, CDR1 is ENHRY and CDR2 SYGVKD. This CDR3 region has 16 residues. V dropped 7 bases and J dropped 5; count of bases not matched to a gene: 13. The CDR3 sequence: CAIKTTTGGARYGYTF. As DNA, the CDR3 is TGTGCCATCAAAACTACGACAGGGGGCGCCCGTTATGGCTACACCTTC.

This sequence joins TRBV9 and TRBJ1-1; D ambiguous. V gave up 0 bases and J gave up 4 bases, with 7 bases separating them. The germline V gene encodes CDR1 SGDLS and CDR2 YYNGEE. The CDR3 is 13 amino acids. CDR3: CASSVGAGTEAFF. The CDR3 bases are TGTGCCAGCAGCGTAGGGGCAGGCACTGAAGCTTTCTTT.

The sample holds a few counts of this clone. This CDR3 is CARFGPDTEAFF. CDR3 in DNA: TGTGCCCGATTCGGTCCGGACACTGAAGCTTTCTTT. The chain couples TRBV6-5 to TRBJ1-1; D not certain. CDR1 and CDR2 from the germline V gene are MNHEY and SVGAGI. This CDR3 is 12 amino acids long. The V end lost 11 bases, the J end lost 3 bases, and 13 bases lay between the germline ends.

The chain carries TRBV6-5 and TRBJ2-5, with 7 nucleotides matching TRBD1. Per germline, CDR1 MNHEY and CDR2 SVGAGI. This CDR3 comprises 15 residues. V trimming: 8 bases; J trimming: 5 bases; junction bases outside the gene matches: 14. The CDR3 reads CASHLGTEDRETQYF. In DNA form, the CDR3 reads TGTGCCAGCCATCTTGGGACAGAAGACAGGGAGACCCAGTACTTC.

The V call is TRBV6-5, the J call TRBJ2-1; 7 bases map to TRBD2. V dropped 1 base and J dropped 5; count of bases not matched to a gene: 5. CDR3 size: 15 residues. Germline assignment: CDR1 MNHEY and CDR2 SVGAGI. CDR3 residues: CASSYLSSGDNEQFF. DNA for the CDR3: TGTGCCAGCAGTTACTTATCTAGCGGCGACAATGAGCAGTTCTTC.

J is TRBJ1-5 and V is TRBV2; maybe TRBD1 (5 bases). From germline, CDR1 is SNHLY and CDR2 FYNNEI. Trimming took off 8 bases at V and 4 bases at J, with 18 bases between the two ends. The CDR3 sequence is 15 residues long. This CDR3 reads CASGGPGAGNQPQHF. Here the CDR3 DNA reads TGTGCCAGCGGGGGACCCGGGGCGGGGAATCAGCCCCAGCATTTT.